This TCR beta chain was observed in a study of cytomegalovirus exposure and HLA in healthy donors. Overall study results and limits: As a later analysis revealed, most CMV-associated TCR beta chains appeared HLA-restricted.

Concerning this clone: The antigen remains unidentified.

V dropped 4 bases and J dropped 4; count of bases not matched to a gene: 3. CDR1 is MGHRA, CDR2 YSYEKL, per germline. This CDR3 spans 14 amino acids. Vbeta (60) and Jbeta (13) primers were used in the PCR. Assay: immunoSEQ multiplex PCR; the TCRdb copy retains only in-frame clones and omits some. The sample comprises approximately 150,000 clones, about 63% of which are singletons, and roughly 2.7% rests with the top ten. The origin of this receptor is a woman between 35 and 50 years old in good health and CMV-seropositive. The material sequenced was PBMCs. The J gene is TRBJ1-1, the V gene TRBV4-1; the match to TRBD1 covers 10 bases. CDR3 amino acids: CASSLGQGGTEAFF. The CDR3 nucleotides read TGCGCCAGCAGCCTTGGACAGGGGGGCACTGAAGCTTTCTTT.